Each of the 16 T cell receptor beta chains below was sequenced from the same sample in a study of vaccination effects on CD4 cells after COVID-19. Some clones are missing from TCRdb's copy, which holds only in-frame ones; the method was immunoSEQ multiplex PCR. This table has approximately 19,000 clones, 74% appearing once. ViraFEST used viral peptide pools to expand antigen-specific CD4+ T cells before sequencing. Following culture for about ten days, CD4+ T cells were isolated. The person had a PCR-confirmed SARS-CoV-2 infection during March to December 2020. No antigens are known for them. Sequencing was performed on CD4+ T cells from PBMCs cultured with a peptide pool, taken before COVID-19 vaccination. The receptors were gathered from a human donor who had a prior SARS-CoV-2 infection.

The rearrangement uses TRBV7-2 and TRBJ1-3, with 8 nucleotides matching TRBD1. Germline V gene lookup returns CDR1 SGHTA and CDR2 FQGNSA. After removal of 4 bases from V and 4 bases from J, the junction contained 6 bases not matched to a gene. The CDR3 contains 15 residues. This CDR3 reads CASSSGQVGGNTIYF. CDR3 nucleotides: TGTGCCAGCAGCTCGGGACAGGTGGGAGGAAACACCATATATTTT.

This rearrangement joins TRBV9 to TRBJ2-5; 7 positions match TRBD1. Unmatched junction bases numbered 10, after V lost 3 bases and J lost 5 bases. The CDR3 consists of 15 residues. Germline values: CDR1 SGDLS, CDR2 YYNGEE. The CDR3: CASSDGEGAEETQYF. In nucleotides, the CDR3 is TGTGCCAGCAGCGATGGAGAGGGGGCGGAGGAGACCCAGTACTTC.

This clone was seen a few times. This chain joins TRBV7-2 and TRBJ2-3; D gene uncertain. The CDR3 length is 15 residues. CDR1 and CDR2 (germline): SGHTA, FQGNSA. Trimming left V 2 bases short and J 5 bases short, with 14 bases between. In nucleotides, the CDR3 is TGTGCCAGCAGCTTATGGAGTAGAAGTCTAGATACGCAGTATTTT. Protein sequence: CASSLWSRSLDTQYF.

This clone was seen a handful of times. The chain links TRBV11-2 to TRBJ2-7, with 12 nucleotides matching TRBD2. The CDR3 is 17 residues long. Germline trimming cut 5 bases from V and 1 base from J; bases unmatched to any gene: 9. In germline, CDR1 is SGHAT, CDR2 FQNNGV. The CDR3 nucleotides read TGTGCCAGCAGCCGAGCTAGCGGGAGGGCCGGATCCTACGAGCAGTACTTC. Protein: CASSRASGRAGSYEQYF.

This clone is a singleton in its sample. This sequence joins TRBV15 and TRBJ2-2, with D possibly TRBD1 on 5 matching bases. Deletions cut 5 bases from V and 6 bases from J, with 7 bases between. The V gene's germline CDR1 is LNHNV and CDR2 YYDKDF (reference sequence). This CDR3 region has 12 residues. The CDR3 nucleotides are TGTGCCACCAGCGACAGTCCCGGGGAGCTGTTTTTT. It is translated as CATSDSPGELFF.

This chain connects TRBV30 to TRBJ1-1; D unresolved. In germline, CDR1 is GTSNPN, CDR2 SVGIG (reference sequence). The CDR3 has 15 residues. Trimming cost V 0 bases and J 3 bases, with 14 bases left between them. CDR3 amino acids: CAWSVLRRDYTEAFF. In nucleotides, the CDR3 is TGTGCCTGGAGTGTACTTCGGCGGGATTACACTGAAGCTTTCTTT.

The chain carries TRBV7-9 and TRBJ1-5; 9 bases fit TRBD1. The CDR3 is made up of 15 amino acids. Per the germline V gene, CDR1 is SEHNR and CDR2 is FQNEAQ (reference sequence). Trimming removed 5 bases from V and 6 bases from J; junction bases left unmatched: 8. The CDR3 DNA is TGTGCCAGCAGCCAAGGGACAGGGATATCTCAGCCCCAGCATTTT. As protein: CASSQGTGISQPQHF.

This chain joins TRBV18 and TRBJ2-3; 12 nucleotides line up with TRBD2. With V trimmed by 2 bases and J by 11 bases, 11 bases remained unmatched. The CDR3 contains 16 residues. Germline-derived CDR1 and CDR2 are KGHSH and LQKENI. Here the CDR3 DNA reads TGTGCCAGCTCACCAACGACTAGCGGGAGTGGGGTCGGGCAGTATTTT. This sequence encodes CASSPTTSGSGVGQYF.

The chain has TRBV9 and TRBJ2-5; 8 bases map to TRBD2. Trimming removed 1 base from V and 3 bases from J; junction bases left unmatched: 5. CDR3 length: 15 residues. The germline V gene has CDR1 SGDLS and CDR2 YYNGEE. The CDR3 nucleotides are TGTGCCAGCAGCGTATCGGGGACTAGGGAAGAGACCCAGTACTTC. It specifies CASSVSGTREETQYF.

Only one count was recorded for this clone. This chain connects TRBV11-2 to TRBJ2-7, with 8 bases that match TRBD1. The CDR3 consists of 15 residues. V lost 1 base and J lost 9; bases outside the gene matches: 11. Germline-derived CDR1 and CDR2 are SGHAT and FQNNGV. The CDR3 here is CASSLVGTGYTGQYF. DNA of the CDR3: TGTGCCAGCAGCTTAGTAGGGACAGGTTATACGGGGCAGTACTTC.

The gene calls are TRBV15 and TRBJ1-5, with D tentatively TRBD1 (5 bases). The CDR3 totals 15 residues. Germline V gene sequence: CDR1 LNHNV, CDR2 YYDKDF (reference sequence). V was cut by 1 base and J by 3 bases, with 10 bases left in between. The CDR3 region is CATSRGRGFNQPQHF. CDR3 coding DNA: TGTGCCACCAGCAGAGGCCGGGGCTTCAATCAGCCCCAGCATTTT.

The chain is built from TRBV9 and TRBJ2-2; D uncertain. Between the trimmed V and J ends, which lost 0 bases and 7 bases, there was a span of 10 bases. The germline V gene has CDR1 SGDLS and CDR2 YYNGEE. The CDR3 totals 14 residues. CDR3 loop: CASSVAPARGELFF. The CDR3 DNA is TGTGCCAGCAGCGTAGCGCCCGCTCGCGGGGAGCTGTTTTTT.

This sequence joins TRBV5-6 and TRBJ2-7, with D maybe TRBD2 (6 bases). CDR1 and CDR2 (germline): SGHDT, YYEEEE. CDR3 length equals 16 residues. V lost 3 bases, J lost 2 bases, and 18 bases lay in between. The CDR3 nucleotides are TGTGCCAGCAGCTGGGACGGGGACTCCAGGGCCTACGAGCAGTACTTC. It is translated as CASSWDGDSRAYEQYF.

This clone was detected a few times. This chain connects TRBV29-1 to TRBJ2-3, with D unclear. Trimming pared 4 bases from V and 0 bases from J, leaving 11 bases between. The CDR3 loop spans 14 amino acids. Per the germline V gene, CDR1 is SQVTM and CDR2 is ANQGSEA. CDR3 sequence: CSVGPRTSTDTQYF. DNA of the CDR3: TGCAGCGTTGGGCCCAGGACCAGCACAGATACGCAGTATTTT.

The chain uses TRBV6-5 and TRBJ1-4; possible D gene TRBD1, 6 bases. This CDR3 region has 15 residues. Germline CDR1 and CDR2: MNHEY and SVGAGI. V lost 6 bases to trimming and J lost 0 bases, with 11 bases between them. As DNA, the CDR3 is TGTGCCAGCAGCCCCCGACAGGCAACTAATGAAAAACTGTTTTTT. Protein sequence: CASSPRQATNEKLFF.

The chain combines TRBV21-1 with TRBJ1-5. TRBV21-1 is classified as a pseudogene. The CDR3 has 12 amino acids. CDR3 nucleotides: TGTGCCAGCAGCAAGTTTCCCCGTCCCAAACATTTT. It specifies CASSKFPRPKHF.